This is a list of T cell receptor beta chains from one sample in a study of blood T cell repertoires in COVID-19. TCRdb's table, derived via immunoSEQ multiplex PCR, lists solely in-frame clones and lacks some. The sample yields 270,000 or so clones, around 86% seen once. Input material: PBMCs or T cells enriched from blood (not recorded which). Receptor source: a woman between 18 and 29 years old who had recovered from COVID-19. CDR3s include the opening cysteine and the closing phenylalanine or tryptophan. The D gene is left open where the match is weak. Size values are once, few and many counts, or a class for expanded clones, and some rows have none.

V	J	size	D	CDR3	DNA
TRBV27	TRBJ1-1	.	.	CASSLSKGETEAFF	TGTGCCAGCAGTTTATCAAAAGGGGAAACTGAAGCTTTCTTT
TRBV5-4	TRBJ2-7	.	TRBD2	CASSLQGLAGYEQYF	TGTGCCAGCAGCCTACAAGGACTAGCGGGGTACGAGCAGTACTTC
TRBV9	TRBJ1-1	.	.	CASSVGQFTEAFF	TGTGCCAGCAGCGTCGGACAGTTCACTGAAGCTTTCTTT
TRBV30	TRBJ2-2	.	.	CAWSADSSNTGELFF	TGTGCCTGGAGTGCTGACAGTTCGAACACCGGGGAGCTGTTTTTT
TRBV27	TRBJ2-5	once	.	CASSHFDGAQETQYF	TGTGCCAGCAGTCACTTTGACGGAGCCCAAGAGACCCAGTACTTC
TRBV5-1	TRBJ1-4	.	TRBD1	CASSSGGQGDEKLFF	TGCGCCAGCAGCTCAGGGGGACAGGGAGATGAAAAACTGTTTTTT
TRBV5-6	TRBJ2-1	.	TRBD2	CASSFTSGGNEQFF	TGTGCCAGCAGCTTTACTAGCGGGGGCAATGAGCAGTTCTTC
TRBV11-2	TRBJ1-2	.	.	CASTEIRYGYTF	TGTGCCAGCACCGAGATACGCTATGGCTACACCTTC
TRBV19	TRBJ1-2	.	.	CASSLTTGSGYTF	TGTGCCAGTAGCCTAACAACGGGGAGCGGCTACACCTTC
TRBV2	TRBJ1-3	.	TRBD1	CASSATGSSGNTIYF	TGTGCCAGCAGCGCGACAGGGAGCTCTGGAAACACCATATATTTT
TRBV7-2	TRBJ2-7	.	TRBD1	CASSSRDRAYEQYF	TGTGCCAGCAGCTCAAGGGACAGGGCCTACGAGCAGTACTTC
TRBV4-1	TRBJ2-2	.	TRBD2	CASSPGLAGGGAGELFF	TGCGCCAGCAGCCCCGGACTAGCGGGAGGAGGCGCCGGGGAGCTGTTTTTT
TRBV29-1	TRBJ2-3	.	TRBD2	CSVETAGGLTDTQYF	TGCAGCGTTGAAACCGCGGGGGGCCTCACAGATACGCAGTATTTT
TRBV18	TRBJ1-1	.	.	CASSPRKTGDTEAFF	TGTGCCAGCTCGCCGAGGAAAACGGGGGACACTGAAGCTTTCTTT
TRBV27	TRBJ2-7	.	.	CASSLISGSSYEQYF	TGTGCCAGCAGTTTAATCAGCGGGTCCTCCTACGAGCAGTACTTC
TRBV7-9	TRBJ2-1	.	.	CASSSLGETNNEQFF	TGTGCCAGCAGCTCGCTTGGGGAGACCAACAATGAGCAGTTCTTC
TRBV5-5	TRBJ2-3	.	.	CASSPQPAGPNTDTQYF	TGTGCCAGCAGCCCGCAGCCGGCAGGCCCCAACACAGATACGCAGTATTTT
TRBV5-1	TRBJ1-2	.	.	CASSSPTNYGYTF	TGCGCCAGCAGCTCCCCTACGAACTATGGCTACACCTTC
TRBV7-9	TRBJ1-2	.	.	CASSNTLEAVNYGYTF	TGTGCCAGCAGCAATACCCTAGAAGCCGTAAACTATGGCTACACCTTC
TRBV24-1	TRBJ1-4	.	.	CATNNRVGEKLFF	TGTGCCACCAATAACAGGGTAGGTGAAAAACTGTTTTTT
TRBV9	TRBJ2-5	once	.	CASSVGGGVETQYF	TGTGCCAGCAGCGTGGGAGGGGGGGTAGAGACCCAGTACTTC
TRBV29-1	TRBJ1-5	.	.	CSLARGAHLQSNQPQHF	TGCAGCCTCGCCCGGGGGGCGCATCTTCAGAGCAATCAGCCCCAGCATTTT
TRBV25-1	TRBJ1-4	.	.	CASSEVGRGNEKLFF	TGTGCCAGCAGTGAGGTGGGCAGGGGTAATGAAAAACTGTTTTTT
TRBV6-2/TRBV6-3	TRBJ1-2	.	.	CASSYRGRGYTF	TGTGCCAGCAGTTACCGAGGGCGAGGCTACACCTTC
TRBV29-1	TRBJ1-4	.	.	CSVERAEKLFF	TGCAGCGTTGAGAGGGCTGAAAAACTGTTTTTT
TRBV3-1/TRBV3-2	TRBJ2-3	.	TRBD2	CASSPGTSGGAFPQYF	TGTGCCAGCAGCCCGGGGACTAGCGGGGGGGCCTTTCCCCAGTATTTT
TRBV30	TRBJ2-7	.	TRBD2	CAGGGSYEQYF	TGTGCCGGCGGCGGGAGCTACGAGCAGTACTTC
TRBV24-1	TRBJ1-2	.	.	CATSEQGRNYGYTF	TGTGCCACCAGTGAACAGGGTAGGAACTATGGCTACACCTTC
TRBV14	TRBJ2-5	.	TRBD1	CASSHRQGWGETQYF	TGTGCCAGCAGCCACAGACAGGGTTGGGGAGAGACCCAGTACTTC
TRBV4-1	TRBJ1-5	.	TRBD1	CASSQGTGGNQPQHF	TGCGCCAGCAGCCAAGGGACAGGCGGCAATCAGCCCCAGCATTTT
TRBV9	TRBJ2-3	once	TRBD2	CASSFRLAGTDTQYF	TGTGCCAGCAGCTTCAGACTAGCTGGGACAGATACGCAGTATTTT
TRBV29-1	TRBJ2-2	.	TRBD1	CSVDRGPTGELFF	TGCAGCGTGGACAGGGGGCCGACCGGGGAGCTGTTTTTT
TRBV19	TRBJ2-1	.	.	CASSISNEQFF	TGTGCCAGTAGTATTAGCAATGAGCAGTTCTTC
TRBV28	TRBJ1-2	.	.	CASSLIRGSSQGYTF	TGTGCCAGCAGTTTAATCCGTGGCAGTTCACAGGGCTACACCTTC
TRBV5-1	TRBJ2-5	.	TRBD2	CARSPGERGGLRETQYF	TGCGCCCGCAGCCCGGGGGAGCGGGGGGGCCTTCGGGAGACCCAGTACTTC
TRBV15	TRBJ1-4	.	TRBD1	CATSSDRGNEKLFF	TGTGCCACCAGCTCGGACAGGGGAAATGAAAAACTGTTTTTT
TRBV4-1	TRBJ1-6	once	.	CASSQDQINSPLHF	TGCGCCAGCAGCCAAGACCAGATCAATTCACCCCTCCACTTT
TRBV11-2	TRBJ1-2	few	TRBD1	CASSYRGGYTF	TGTGCCAGCAGCTACAGGGGCGGCTACACCTTC
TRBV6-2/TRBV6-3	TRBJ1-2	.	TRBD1	CASTPTGVYGYTF	TGTGCCAGCACCCCGACAGGGGTCTATGGCTACACCTTC
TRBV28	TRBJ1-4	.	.	CASSLWAQIYFATNEKLFF	TGTGCCAGCAGTTTATGGGCACAGATATACTTTGCAACTAATGAAAAACTGTTTTTT
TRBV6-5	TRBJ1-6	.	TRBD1	CASQGTDSPLHF	TGTGCCAGCCAGGGGACAGATTCACCCCTCCACTTT
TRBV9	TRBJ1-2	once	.	CASSVGTASNYGYTF	TGTGCCAGCAGCGTAGGAACAGCATCTAACTATGGCTACACCTTC
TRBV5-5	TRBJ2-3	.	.	CASSFGRAKLTDTQYF	TGTGCCAGCAGCTTCGGCAGGGCCAAACTTACAGATACGCAGTATTTT
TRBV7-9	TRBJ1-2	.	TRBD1	CASSLRATGGGGYTF	TGTGCCAGCAGCTTACGGGCCACAGGGGGCGGTGGCTACACCTTC
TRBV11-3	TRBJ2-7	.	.	CASSLVSAASEQYF	TGTGCCAGCAGCTTAGTATCAGCGGCTAGCGAGCAGTACTTC
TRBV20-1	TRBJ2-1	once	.	CSASGAGLGQFF	TGCAGTGCTAGTGGGGCGGGGTTAGGGCAGTTCTTC
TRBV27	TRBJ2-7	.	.	CASSLTGSSYEQYF	TGTGCCAGCAGTTTAACGGGGTCCTCCTACGAGCAGTACTTC
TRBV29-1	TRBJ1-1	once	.	CSVETQSGTEAFF	TGCAGCGTCGAGACCCAGTCGGGCACTGAAGCTTTCTTT
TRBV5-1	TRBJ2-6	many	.	CASSSAVGANVLTF	TGCGCCAGCAGCTCGGCGGTTGGGGCCAACGTCCTGACTTTC
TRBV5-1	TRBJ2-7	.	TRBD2	CASSLTSGSYEQYF	TGCGCCAGCAGCTTGACTAGCGGGTCCTACGAGCAGTACTTC
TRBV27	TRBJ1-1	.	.	CASSTAGNTEAFF	TGTGCCAGCAGCACCGCAGGGAACACTGAAGCTTTCTTT
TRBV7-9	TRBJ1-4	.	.	CASSFFLLTNEKLFF	TGTGCCAGCAGCTTTTTTCTTCTAACTAATGAAAAACTGTTTTTT
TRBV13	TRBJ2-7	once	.	CASSADNMYYEQYF	TGTGCCAGCAGCGCGGACAATATGTACTACGAGCAGTACTTC
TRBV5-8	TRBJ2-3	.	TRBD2	CASSLSTSHLITDTQYF	TGTGCCAGCAGCTTATCGACTAGCCACCTGATCACAGATACGCAGTATTTT